A single sample gave rise to the 32 T cell receptor beta chains below, sequenced in a study of long-term antiretroviral therapy in people with HIV. The assay used was immunoSEQ (version v3.0), run at survey level. TCRdb's table, derived via immunoSEQ multiplex PCR, lists solely in-frame clones and lacks some. The repertoire holds roughly 19,000 clones, with 80% to 90% as singletons. This sample comprised unsorted PBMCs, obtained 0.6 years after starting antiretroviral therapy. The receptor source for this set is a woman between 18 and 29 years old with HIV.

The chain couples TRBV11-1 to TRBJ1-1, with TRBD1 identical over 8 bases. This CDR3 is built from 13 residues. After removal of 5 bases from V and 3 bases from J, the junction contained 2 bases not matched to a gene. Germline V gene data show CDR1 as SGHAT and CDR2 as FQDESV (reference sequence). CDR3 amino acids: CASSQDRDTEAFF. Here the CDR3 DNA reads TGTGCCAGCAGCCAGGACAGGGACACTGAAGCTTTCTTT.

This chain connects TRBV14 to TRBJ1-2; 7 bases agree with TRBD1. This CDR3 contains 15 residues. CDR1 and CDR2 (germline): SGHDN, FVKESK. V lost 4 bases and J lost 4; bases outside the gene matches: 9. The CDR3 nucleotides read TGTGCCAGCAGCCCCCGGGACAGCGTGGTCTATGGCTACACCTTC. Translating gives CASSPRDSVVYGYTF.

The genes are TRBV2 and TRBJ2-3; D uncertain. CDR1 and CDR2 (germline): SNHLY, FYNNEI. V was clipped by 10 bases and J by 1 base, with 15 bases between them. CDR3 length equals 14 residues. The CDR3 region is CATLPTVGTDTQYF. The DNA for the CDR3 is TGTGCCACCCTACCTACAGTAGGCACAGATACGCAGTATTTT.

The chain links TRBV9 to TRBJ1-4; TRBD1 matches 8 bases. Trimming at V came to 4 bases and at J to 7 bases, leaving 9 bases not matched to a gene. There are 15 residues in the CDR3. Germline V gene data show CDR1 as SGDLS and CDR2 as YYNGEE. The CDR3 loop is CASSSQGARAEKLFF. The CDR3 nucleotides read TGTGCCAGCAGCTCTCAGGGGGCGCGGGCTGAAAAACTGTTTTTT.

This chain links TRBV19 with TRBJ2-7, with D uncertain. From germline, CDR1 is LNHDA and CDR2 SQIVND (reference sequence). This CDR3 contains 13 residues. The V end lost 5 bases, the J end lost 2 bases, and 10 bases lay between the germline ends. In DNA form, the CDR3 reads TGTGCCAGTAGTCCGCGGCACACCTACGAGCAGTACTTC. Translating it yields CASSPRHTYEQYF.

The chain joins TRBV6-5 to TRBJ2-2; 7 nucleotides line up with TRBD1. The V gene's germline CDR1 is MNHEY and CDR2 SVGAGI. The CDR3 spans 14 residues. Germline trimming cut 2 bases from V and 7 bases from J; bases unmatched to any gene: 4. The DNA of the CDR3 is TGTGCCAGCAGTTACAGGGGGCATATCGGGGAGCTGTTTTTT. Translated: CASSYRGHIGELFF.

This clone was recorded only once. This chain connects TRBV7-8 to TRBJ2-2, with 8 bases lining up with TRBD2. CDR3 length: 15 amino acids. The V segment lost 3 bases and the J segment 5 bases; nucleotides outside the gene matches: 5. CDR1 is SGHVS, CDR2 FQNEAQ, per germline. CDR3 coding DNA: TGTGCCAGCAGCTTCCGGGGGGGAGGTACCGGGGAGCTGTTTTTT. Translated, it gives CASSFRGGGTGELFF.

The V call is TRBV9, the J call TRBJ2-5, with D unresolved. The germline CDR1 and CDR2 sequences are SGDLS and YYNGEE. Trimming shortened V by 3 bases and J by 0 bases, and 9 bases separated the two germline ends. This CDR3 is built from 14 residues. Here the CDR3 reads CASSGHLDQETQYF. As DNA, the CDR3 is TGTGCCAGCAGCGGCCACTTGGACCAAGAGACCCAGTACTTC.

The rearrangement joins TRBV4-3 to TRBJ2-5; either TRBD1 or TRBD2 may fit D (5 bases each). Germline CDR1 LGHNA, CDR2 YSLEER. The V end lost 0 bases, the J end lost 1 base, and 12 bases lay between the germline ends. This CDR3 has 16 amino acids. The CDR3 bases are TGCGCCAGCAGCCAAGATCCGGGACCCACCCAAGAGACCCAGTACTTC. Its translation is CASSQDPGPTQETQYF.

The CDR3 here is CASSPGMRETQYF. DNA of the CDR3: TGCGCCAGCAGCCCCGGAATGCGAGAGACCCAGTACTTC. V usage is TRBV5-1 and J usage is TRBJ2-5; no definite D call. CDR1 and CDR2 (germline): SGHRS, YFSETQ. CDR3 length: 13 amino acids. V dropped 4 bases and J dropped 4 bases, with 11 bases sitting between them.

This chain uses TRBV7-9 with TRBJ2-7; 9 bases are a match to TRBD1. CDR1 and CDR2 (germline): SEHNR, FQNEAQ (reference sequence). The CDR3 consists of 14 residues. Losses at the gene ends were 7 bases for V and 3 bases for J; bases not matched to a gene: 7. The CDR3, as DNA: TGTGCCAGCAACCAGGACAGGGGAGACTACGAGCAGTACTTC. Its translation is CASNQDRGDYEQYF.

V gene TRBV13 combines with J gene TRBJ2-1; 12 bases map to TRBD2. The CDR3 covers 17 residues. V dropped 5 bases and J dropped 5; count of bases not matched to a gene: 10. CDR1 is PRHDT, CDR2 FYEKMQ, per germline (reference sequence). As DNA, the CDR3 is TGTGCCAGCAGCGCGACCGGGACTAGCGGGTTCAACAATGAGCAGTTCTTC. Translated, it gives CASSATGTSGFNNEQFF.

The V and J genes are TRBV5-4 and TRBJ1-2; D gene unclear. V lost 0 bases and J 5 bases, leaving 17 bases between the germline ends. The CDR3 sequence is 16 residues long. CDR1 and CDR2 (germline): SGHNT, YYREEE (reference sequence). CDR3 nucleotide sequence: TGTGCCAGCAGCTTGGACACCTATGGGTACCGATATGGCTACACCTTC. Translation: CASSLDTYGYRYGYTF. Full variable domain (remainder filled in from reference TRBV5-4 and TRBJ1-2): ETGVTQSPTHLIKTRGQQVTLRCSSQSGHNTVSWYQQALGQGPQFIFQYYREEENGRGNFPPRFSGLQFPNYSSELNVNALELDDSALYLCASSLDTYGYRYGYTFGSGTRLTVV.

The chain uses TRBV9 and TRBJ1-3; unclear D gene. V lost 0 bases and J lost 0, with 4 bases in between. The germline V gene has CDR1 SGDLS and CDR2 YYNGEE. This CDR3 contains 14 residues. The CDR3: CASSVVSSGNTIYF. In nucleotides, the CDR3 is TGTGCCAGCAGCGTAGTTAGCTCTGGAAACACCATATATTTT. Filled out from reference TRBV9 and TRBJ1-3, the complete variable domain reads DSGVTQTPKHLITATGQRVTLRCSPRSGDLSVYWYQQSLDQGLQFLIQYYNGEERAKGNILERFSAQQFPDLHSELNLSSLELGDSALYFCASSVVSSGNTIYFGEGSWLTVV.

The V gene is TRBV19, the J gene TRBJ1-2; no reliable D call. The CDR3 consists of 10 residues. The germline V gene has CDR1 LNHDA and CDR2 SQIVND (reference sequence). V gave up 10 bases and J gave up 3 bases, with 6 bases separating them. The CDR3 DNA reads TGTGCCACGCAGTACTATGGCTACACCTTC. It is translated as CATQYYGYTF.

This clone was detected only once. The rearrangement links TRBV7-2 to TRBJ1-2, with 8 positions matching TRBD1. The ends lost 0 bases at V and 4 bases at J; junction bases unmatched: 4. Germline loops: CDR1 SGHTA, CDR2 FQGNSA. The CDR3 totals 15 residues. CDR3 DNA sequence: TGTGCCAGCAGCTTAGCTGGACAGGGCGGCTATGGCTACACCTTC. Translating gives CASSLAGQGGYGYTF.

J is TRBJ2-3 and V is TRBV11-2; the D gene could be TRBD1 or TRBD2 (5 bases each). Trimming left V 5 bases short and J 6 bases short, with 24 bases between. The CDR3 runs to 17 residues. Germline loops: CDR1 SGHAT, CDR2 FQNNGV. CDR3 sequence reads: CASSKTYSGPQIDTQYF. The DNA of the CDR3 is TGTGCCAGCAGCAAAACATACTCGGGACCCCAGATCGATACGCAGTATTTT.

This clone was picked up one time. The chain carries TRBV7-3 and TRBJ1-5; no reliable D call. With 5 bases removed from V and 0 bases from J, the gap between germline ends came to 8 bases. Germline V lookup: CDR1 SGHTA, CDR2 FQGTGA. This CDR3 region has 14 residues. CDR3 sequence (DNA): TGTGCCAGCAGCCTCAGATATAGCAATCAGCCCCAGCATTTT. Its protein is CASSLRYSNQPQHF.

The chain links TRBV16 to TRBJ1-4; no clear D gene. V gave up 4 bases and J gave up 12 bases, with 15 bases separating them. CDR3 length: 13 residues. The germline V gene encodes CDR1 KGHSY and CDR2 FQNENV. The CDR3 reads CASSPGRLLELFF. The CDR3 nucleotides read TGTGCCAGCAGCCCGGGTCGTCTATTGGAACTGTTTTTT. The full variable domain, in which reference TRBV16 and TRBJ1-4 provide the parts outside the CDR3, is GEEVAQTPKHLVRGEGQKAKLYCAPIKGHSYVFWYQQVLKNEFKFLISFQNENVFDETGMPKERFSAKCLPNSPCSLEIQATKLEDSAVYFCASSPGRLLELFFGSGTQLSVL.

The chain carries TRBV27 and TRBJ2-3, with TRBD1 matching 7 bases. Trimming cost V 5 bases and J 3 bases; bases outside gene matches: 5. There are 14 residues in the CDR3. Germline assignment: CDR1 MNHEY and CDR2 SMNVEV (reference sequence). CDR3 amino acids: CASSLRTGTDTQYF. CDR3 in DNA: TGTGCCAGCAGTCTCCGGACAGGTACAGATACGCAGTATTTT.

The CDR3 nucleotides read TGTGCCAGCAGCTCCCCCCCGAGGGGTGGGAACACTGAAGCTTTCTTT. Translating it yields CASSSPPRGGNTEAFF. The chain has TRBV5-4 and TRBJ1-1; perhaps TRBD1 as D (5 bases). V lost 3 bases to trimming and J lost 1 base, with 16 bases between them. The CDR3 loop spans 16 amino acids. Germline V gene lookup returns CDR1 SGHNT and CDR2 YYREEE (reference sequence).

The V gene is TRBV2, the J gene TRBJ1-4; 7 bases line up with TRBD1. Germline CDR1 is SNHLY and CDR2 is FYNNEI. V shed 5 bases and J 0 bases; nucleotides not matched to a gene: 3. There are 15 residues in the CDR3. The CDR3 bases are TGTGCCAGCAGTCTAACAGGGGCAACTAATGAAAAACTGTTTTTT. This encodes CASSLTGATNEKLFF.

This clone was found once. The chain has TRBV25-1 and TRBJ2-7, with D perhaps TRBD1 (5 bases). Germline values: CDR1 MGHDK, CDR2 SYGVNS. There are 14 residues in the CDR3. Trimming took 2 bases from V and 2 from J, leaving 10 bases between them. Written as DNA, the CDR3 is TGTGCCAGCAGTGAAGACAGTTGGACCTACGAGCAGTACTTC. It specifies CASSEDSWTYEQYF.

In its sample, this clone was seen once. The chain links TRBV20-1 to TRBJ2-4; either TRBD1 or TRBD2 may supply D (6 bases each). Germline CDR1 DFQATT, CDR2 SNEGSKA (reference sequence). V was pared by 6 bases and J by 9 bases, with 12 bases between. The CDR3 is 11 residues long. The CDR3 spells CSAPGEAIQYF. The CDR3 DNA sequence: TGCAGTGCGCCAGGGGAGGCCATTCAGTACTTC.

This clone was seen only once. This rearrangement joins TRBV28 to TRBJ1-5; the D gene is possibly TRBD1 (5 bases). CDR3 size: 14 residues. Trimming removed 6 bases at V and 7 bases at J, with 16 bases between. Per germline, CDR1 MDHEN and CDR2 SYDVKM. CDR3: CASRRTRRDQPQHF. CDR3 sequence (DNA): TGTGCCAGCAGGCGGACAAGGAGAGACCAGCCCCAGCATTTT.

The chain employs TRBV27 and TRBJ2-3, with 10 bases aligning to TRBD1. With 10 bases clipped from V and 4 bases from J, the junction kept 8 bases outside the gene matches. This CDR3 region has 14 residues. CDR1 and CDR2 (germline): MNHEY, SMNVEV (reference sequence). This CDR3 is CATARDRGADTQYF. DNA for the CDR3: TGTGCCACCGCTCGGGACAGGGGAGCAGATACGCAGTATTTT.

The rearrangement links TRBV5-6 to TRBJ1-3; a possible D gene is TRBD1 (5 bases). V was cut by 4 bases and J by 7 bases, with 9 bases left in between. Germline V gives CDR1 SGHDT, CDR2 YYEEEE. The CDR3 is made up of 12 amino acids. The CDR3 region is CASSPGGNTIYF. The CDR3 DNA is TGTGCCAGCAGCCCTGGGGGGAACACCATATATTTT.

This clone is medium-sized by share. This rearrangement joins TRBV4-1 to TRBJ2-7; D not resolved. The CDR3 extends over 15 amino acids. Germline V lookup: CDR1 MGHRA, CDR2 YSYEKL. V was trimmed by 5 bases and J by 5 bases, leaving 19 bases between them. In DNA, the CDR3 is TGCGCCAGCAGCTCGGGCGGATCCCCTGTCAACGAGCAGTACTTC. It yields the protein CASSSGGSPVNEQYF.

This rearrangement joins TRBV27 to TRBJ2-7, with D uncertain. V was trimmed by 6 bases and J by 2 bases, leaving 14 bases between them. Germline assignment: CDR1 MNHEY and CDR2 SMNVEV (reference sequence). The CDR3 consists of 14 residues. The CDR3 region is CASRSSGVTYEQYF. The CDR3 DNA is TGTGCCAGCAGGAGTAGTGGGGTGACCTACGAGCAGTACTTC.

The chain combines TRBV27 with TRBJ2-5; D possibly matches TRBD1 or TRBD2 (5 bases each). Trimming removed 5 bases at V and 3 bases at J, with 16 bases between. This CDR3 region has 15 residues. Germline values: CDR1 MNHEY, CDR2 SMNVEV (reference sequence). The CDR3 loop reads CASSPVGEGEETQYF. CDR3 sequence (DNA): TGTGCCAGCAGTCCCGTCGGGGAAGGGGAAGAGACCCAGTACTTC.

The chain joins TRBV5-1 to TRBJ2-3; D ambiguous. The CDR3 consists of 14 residues. Trimming cost V 2 bases and J 6 bases, with 13 bases left between them. The germline gives CDR1 SGHRS, CDR2 YFSETQ. CDR3 sequence: CASSFSPLPDTQYF. The CDR3 DNA is TGCGCCAGCAGCTTCTCTCCTCTTCCGGATACGCAGTATTTT.

The chain recombines TRBV15 with TRBJ1-4; no clear D gene. The CDR3 runs to 14 residues. Germline V gene data show CDR1 as LNHNV and CDR2 as YYDKDF (reference sequence). V shed 3 bases and J shed 6 bases, with 11 bases lying between them. The CDR3 DNA sequence: TGTGCCACCAGCAGCCGGAGAGATGATGAAAAACTGTTTTTT. Protein product: CATSSRRDDEKLFF.